The entry below gives a single T cell receptor beta chain sequence along with its context. Its matching antigen is unknown. This sample is drawn from a study of Graves' ophthalmopathy and Graves' hyperthyroidism. Study results and caveats: Thyroid clonotypes that were expanded above 0.001 frequency mostly also appeared in blood. From stable hyperthyroidism, ophthalmopathy was separated by a 13-signature model with 87.88% sensitivity and roughly 81% specificity.

CDR3 regions of TCR beta were amplified from RNA transcripts. First-round RT-PCR relied on HTBI primers, and a second-round multiplex PCR came next. TCRdb recomputed calls from the multiplex PCR reads with MiXCR, one row per CDR3 protein. The repertoire holds almost 750,000 distinct CDR3 sequences, around 40% seen once, with 44% in the top ten. Diagnostic conclusions were grounded in clinical symptoms, serum thyroxine, TRAb, thyroid ultrasound and orbital computed tomography. PBMCs stemmed from around 9.1 ml of fresh peripheral blood. Germline CDR1 WSHSY, CDR2 SAAADI. V trimming: 6 bases; J trimming: 5 bases; junction bases outside the gene matches: 8. This CDR3 is built from 14 residues.

The source is an adult man with Graves' ophthalmopathy. The V and J genes are TRBV10-2 and TRBJ2-5, with TRBD1 identical over 8 bases. Sequencing used peripheral blood. The CDR3 sequence: CASRRTGSPETQYF. The CDR3 DNA reads TGCGCCAGCAGACGGACAGGGTCTCCCGAGACCCAGTACTTC.